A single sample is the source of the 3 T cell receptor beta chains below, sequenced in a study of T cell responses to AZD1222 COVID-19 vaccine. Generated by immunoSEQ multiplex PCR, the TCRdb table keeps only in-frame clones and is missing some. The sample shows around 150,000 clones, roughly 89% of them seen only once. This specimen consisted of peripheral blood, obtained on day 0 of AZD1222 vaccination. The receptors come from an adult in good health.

CDR3 sequence: CASSLGYSGTGFQPQHF. The CDR3 DNA sequence: TGTGCCAGCAGCTTAGGCTATTCCGGGACAGGGTTTCAGCCCCAGCATTTT. The chain carries TRBV11-2 and TRBJ1-5; 9 positions agree with TRBD1. The CDR3 consists of 17 residues. Germline V gene data show CDR1 as SGHAT and CDR2 as FQNNGV. V was pared by 1 base and J by 6 bases, with 10 bases of the junction left unmatched.

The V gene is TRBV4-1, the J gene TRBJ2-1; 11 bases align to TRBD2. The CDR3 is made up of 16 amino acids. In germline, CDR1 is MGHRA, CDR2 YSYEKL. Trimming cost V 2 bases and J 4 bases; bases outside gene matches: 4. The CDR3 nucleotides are TGCGCCAGCAGCCAACTCCTAGCGGGGGGTTACAATGAGCAGTTCTTC. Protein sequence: CASSQLLAGGYNEQFF.

CDR3 loop: CATSDPPGRMNTEAFF. CDR3 nucleotides: TGTGCCACCAGTGATCCCCCCGGTCGAATGAACACTGAAGCTTTCTTT. This sequence joins TRBV24-1 and TRBJ1-1; D ambiguous. The germline V gene encodes CDR1 KGHDR and CDR2 SFDVKD. This CDR3 is 16 amino acids long. Trimming took off 3 bases at V and 0 bases at J, with 13 bases between the two ends.